The clone carrying this TCR beta chain was picked up many times. Its antigen remains unknown. There are 13 residues in the CDR3. Deletions cut 0 bases from V and 14 bases from J, with 11 bases between. The germline CDR1 and CDR2 sequences are SGHDN and FVKESK. This specimen belongs to a study of tumor-infiltrating lymphocytes in primary liver carcinoma. General study results and limits: No more than about 8-24% of top clones could be seen in all five tumor regions.

Bulk tissue was left unsorted, and RNA and DNA were co-extracted from 20-30 mg of it. A primer in the constant region served to generate TCR beta cDNA from 500 ng of total RNA. Three nested multiplex PCR rounds, a slightly modified ARM-PCR, produced the libraries for TCR beta. It was with TRBV1-TRBV30 forward primers and a C-beta reverse primer that the first two PCR rounds were run, at around 10 cycles each. From the multiplex PCR reads, TCRdb called clonotypes with MiXCR, one entry per CDR3 protein. The sample records about 99,000 distinct CDR3 sequences, more than 65% being singletons. The TCR was taken from a woman in her sixties with primary liver carcinoma and hepatitis B virus infection. The V gene is TRBV14, the J gene TRBJ1-6; the D is unclear. Sequencing was performed on liver tumor tissue from sampling region 5. Subset described: tumor region T5, tumor centre. CDR3 nucleotide sequence: TGTGCCAGCAGCCAAGATCAATCGTCTGCCCTCCACTTT. The encoded protein is CASSQDQSSALHF.